This T cell receptor beta chain is from a study of T cell responses to AZD1222 COVID-19 vaccine. Overall study findings and caveats: Clonal diversity was possibly underestimated, and white British individuals and females predominated among donors. Two AZD1222 doses significantly raised spike-specific TCR breadth and depth over controls.

Trimming took off 1 base at V and 8 bases at J, with 14 bases between the two ends. Germline-derived CDR1 and CDR2 are SGHTA and FQGNSA. There are 14 residues in the CDR3. Remarks on this clone: Its specificity is unknown.

Generated by immunoSEQ multiplex PCR, the TCRdb table keeps only in-frame clones and is missing some. Found here are fewer than 150,000 clones, approximately 90% of them singletons; the top ten hold around 3.6%. This chain links TRBV7-2 with TRBJ1-2; D gene unclear. The TCR originated in an adult in good health. Material: peripheral blood, obtained on day 0 of AZD1222 vaccination. As DNA, the CDR3 is TGTGCCAGCAGCTTAGACCGGGCTAAATGGGGCTACACCTTC. Translating gives CASSLDRAKWGYTF. The full variable domain, its missing parts supplied by reference TRBV7-2 and TRBJ1-2, is GAGVSQSPSNKVTEKGKDVELRCDPISGHTALYWYRQSLGQGLEFLIYFQGNSAPDKSGLPSDRFSAERTGGSVSTLTIQRTQQEDSAVYLCASSLDRAKWGYTFGSGTRLTVV.